Shown below are 32 T cell receptor beta chains from a single sample sequenced in a study of blood T cell repertoires in COVID-19. This table comes from immunoSEQ multiplex PCR, and its TCRdb copy is limited to in-frame clones, with some not included. The sample includes approximately 250,000 clones, around 93% seen only once; the top ten take roughly 2.9%. The source material was PBMCs or T cells enriched from blood (not recorded which). These receptors originate from a man aged 40-55 years who had been exposed to COVID-19.

Here the CDR3 DNA reads TGTGCCAGCAGCCACAGGGGGCGTCCCGAAGCTTTCTTT. It specifies CASSHRGRPEAFF. This rearrangement joins TRBV11-3 to TRBJ1-1; 9 nucleotides match TRBD1. Trimming cost V 5 bases and J 8 bases; bases outside gene matches: 6. The CDR3 contains 13 residues. CDR1 is SGHNT and CDR2 is YENEEA in the germline V gene.

The chain has TRBV18 and TRBJ1-4; 7 bases align to TRBD1. CDR3 length equals 14 residues. Germline-derived CDR1 and CDR2 are KGHSH and LQKENI. Unmatched junction bases numbered 1, after V lost 1 base and J lost 5 bases. Here the CDR3 DNA reads TGTGCCAGCTCACCACTCAGGGGGAATGAAAAACTGTTTTTT. As protein: CASSPLRGNEKLFF.

The genes are TRBV27 and TRBJ1-5; TRBD1 might be the D (5 bases). Germline V lookup: CDR1 MNHEY, CDR2 SMNVEV (reference sequence). This CDR3 comprises 13 residues. V was shortened by 2 bases and J by 6 bases, with 8 bases between the two germline ends. The CDR3 is CASSLVTGQPQHF. CDR3 DNA: TGTGCCAGCAGTTTAGTAACAGGTCAGCCCCAGCATTTT.

This clone occurred a few times. The chain carries TRBV28 and TRBJ2-1; D may be TRBD1 (7 bases). Trimming took 1 base from V and 7 from J, leaving 14 bases between them. This CDR3 is 15 amino acids long. Germline-derived CDR1 and CDR2 are MDHEN and SYDVKM. Written as DNA, the CDR3 is TGTGCCAGCAGTTTATCCGCAGGGGGGTGGAATGAGCAGTTCTTC. Translating it yields CASSLSAGGWNEQFF. Using reference TRBV28 and TRBJ2-1 for the parts outside the CDR3, the full variable domain is DVKVTQSSRYLVKRTGEKVFLECVQDMDHENMFWYRQDPGLGLRLIYFSYDVKMKEKGDIPEGYSVSREKKERFSLILESASTNQTSMYLCASSLSAGGWNEQFFGPGTRLTVL.

The chain has TRBV2 and TRBJ1-1, with unresolved D. The CDR3 has 14 residues. Trimming took 2 bases from V and 0 from J, leaving 7 bases between them. Germline CDR1 and CDR2: SNHLY and FYNNEI. The CDR3 loop is CASSEFRVNTEAFF. The CDR3 coding sequence is TGTGCCAGCAGTGAATTCCGGGTGAACACTGAAGCTTTCTTT.

In regard to this clone: The DNA is left out, because the CDR3 cannot be placed on it with certainty; the CDR3 is given as TCRdb lists it. The chain carries TRBV6-1 and TRBJ2-7; the table's TRBD2 call for D was not verified on the DNA. The CDR3 sequence runs 16 residues, both termini included. CDR1 is MNHNS, CDR2 SASEGT, per germline. The CDR3 here is CASSEFGQGIAGVMYF.

The rearrangement links TRBV7-9 to TRBJ1-1, with 8 bases matching TRBD1. Germline-derived CDR1 and CDR2 are SEHNR and FQNEAQ (reference sequence). V trimming: 5 bases; J trimming: 4 bases; junction bases outside the gene matches: 15. The CDR3 has 17 amino acids. CDR3 region: CASSPPPGQGDPTEAFF. The CDR3 DNA sequence: TGTGCCAGCAGCCCCCCCCCTGGACAGGGTGATCCCACTGAAGCTTTCTTT.

The rearrangement uses TRBV12-3 or TRBV12-4 and TRBJ2-7; D is possibly TRBD2 (6 bases). The CDR3 length is 13 residues. V was pared by 8 bases and J by 0 bases, with 11 bases between. The CDR3 DNA is TGTGCCAGCCGGGGAGGAAGCTCCTACGAGCAGTACTTC. This sequence encodes CASRGGSSYEQYF.

The rearrangement joins TRBV11-2 to TRBJ2-3, with 13 bases aligning to TRBD2. CDR1 and CDR2 from the germline V gene are SGHAT and FQNNGV. Trimming took 0 bases from V and 5 from J; bases not matched to a gene: 2. This CDR3 is 16 amino acids long. This CDR3 is CASSLELAGGVDTQYF. The CDR3 nucleotides read TGTGCCAGCAGCTTAGAACTAGCGGGAGGGGTAGATACGCAGTATTTT.

The rearrangement joins TRBV19 to TRBJ1-5; D is unresolved. The V end was cut by 5 bases, the J end by 3 bases, with 11 bases between. The CDR3 has 14 amino acids. CDR1 is LNHDA, CDR2 SQIVND, per germline (reference sequence). In DNA form, the CDR3 reads TGTGCCAGTAGTGAGATTGACTTCAATCAGCCCCAGCATTTT. It encodes CASSEIDFNQPQHF.

Regarding this clone: A much more abundant neighbour one base away suggests this may be a read error. The chain joins TRBV28 to TRBJ2-3, with D possibly being TRBD2 (6 bases). CDR1 and CDR2 (germline): MDHEN, SYDVKM. Trimming pared 4 bases from V and 0 bases from J, leaving 8 bases between. This CDR3 spans 14 amino acids. Written as DNA, the CDR3 is TGTGCCAGCAGTTCAGGGACTAGCACAGATACGCAGTATTTT. Its translation: CASSSGTSTDTQYF.

The CDR3 nucleotides are TGTGCCAGCAGCCGGGGGAGTAACGCTGGGGCCAACGTCCTGACTTTC. Amino acid sequence: CASSRGSNAGANVLTF. The chain uses TRBV7-3 and TRBJ2-6, with a possible D match to TRBD2 (6 bases). The CDR3 runs to 16 residues. Germline loops: CDR1 SGHTA, CDR2 FQGTGA. Trimming cost V 5 bases and J 2 bases, with 13 bases left between them.

This chain links TRBV5-5 with TRBJ1-1; 8 bases are a match to TRBD1. This CDR3 comprises 14 residues. Per germline, CDR1 SGHKS and CDR2 YYEKEE (reference sequence). Trimming cost V 3 bases and J 4 bases; bases outside gene matches: 5. The CDR3 loop reads CASSWGGQVTEAFF. DNA of the CDR3: TGTGCCAGCAGCTGGGGGGGACAGGTCACTGAAGCTTTCTTT.

The chain employs TRBV7-9 and TRBJ1-1, with 8 bases that match TRBD1. The J segment lost 4 bases and the V segment lost 3 bases, leaving 7 bases of the junction unmatched. The CDR3 totals 15 residues. Germline values: CDR1 SEHNR, CDR2 FQNEAQ (reference sequence). CDR3 DNA: TGTGCCAGCAGCTTGTCGGGCAGGGGGCCCACTGAAGCTTTCTTT. This sequence encodes CASSLSGRGPTEAFF.

The chain has TRBV30 and TRBJ2-7; 7 bases are a match to TRBD1. The CDR3 spans 13 residues. After removal of 2 bases from V and 2 bases from J, the junction contained 3 bases not matched to a gene. Per the germline V gene, CDR1 is GTSNPN and CDR2 is SVGIG (reference sequence). CDR3 bases: TGTGCCTGGAGTTTCGACAGGGCCTACGAGCAGTACTTC. Residues: CAWSFDRAYEQYF.

The chain couples TRBV24-1 to TRBJ2-2; 7 positions agree with TRBD1. V lost 2 bases to trimming and J lost 3 bases; unmatched junction nucleotides: 8. The germline V gene has CDR1 KGHDR and CDR2 SFDVKD. The CDR3 has 17 amino acids. The CDR3, as DNA: TGTGCCACCAGTGATTCTCCGGGACAGAGTTACACCGGGGAGCTGTTTTTT. Translating it yields CATSDSPGQSYTGELFF.

In this sample, this clone turned up once. The V and J genes are TRBV4-2 and TRBJ1-6; D may be TRBD1 (5 bases). Germline CDR1 is LGHNA and CDR2 is YNFKEQ. The CDR3 loop spans 13 amino acids. With 4 bases removed from V and 8 bases from J, the gap between germline ends came to 9 bases. In nucleotides, the CDR3 is TGTGCCAGCAGCCCGGGGGGATATTCACCCCTCCACTTT. Its translation is CASSPGGYSPLHF.

The chain combines TRBV30 with TRBJ1-6; D gene unclear. The V end was cut by 4 bases, the J end by 0 bases, with 7 bases between. This CDR3 is built from 14 residues. In germline, CDR1 is GTSNPN, CDR2 SVGIG (reference sequence). CDR3 DNA: TGTGCCTGGACCGGGAGCTCCTATAATTCACCCCTCCACTTT. Encoded protein: CAWTGSSYNSPLHF. The full variable domain, rest sourced from reference TRBV30 and TRBJ1-6, is SQTIHQWPATLVQPVGSPLSLECTVEGTSNPNLYWYRQAAGRGLQLLFYSVGIGQISSEVPQNLSASRPQDRQFILSSKKLLLSDSGFYLCAWTGSSYNSPLHFGNGTRLTVT.

The chain has TRBV27 and TRBJ2-7; 9 nucleotides align to TRBD1. V was clipped by 6 bases and J by 5 bases; unmatched bases: 11. The CDR3 is made up of 15 amino acids. The germline gives CDR1 MNHEY, CDR2 SMNVEV (reference sequence). The CDR3: CASRPNDRGKNEQYF. The CDR3 DNA reads TGTGCCAGCAGACCGAATGACAGGGGGAAGAACGAGCAGTACTTC.

As concerns this clone: Other DNA variants within this sample encode the same CDR3. The chain is built from TRBV20-1 and TRBJ2-7; D is ambiguous. Trimming removed 3 bases from V and 1 base from J, with 4 bases in between. Germline-derived CDR1 and CDR2 are DFQATT and SNEGSKA (reference sequence). CDR3 length equals 11 residues. CDR3 bases: TGCAGTGCTAGCAGATCCTACGAGCAGTACTTC. Encoded protein: CSASRSYEQYF.

The chain has TRBV30 and TRBJ1-5; 12 nucleotides line up with TRBD1. This CDR3 comprises 14 residues. With 5 bases clipped from V and 9 bases from J, the junction kept 8 bases outside the gene matches. Germline values: CDR1 GTSNPN, CDR2 SVGIG (reference sequence). Here the CDR3 DNA reads TGTGCCTGGGGGACAGGGGGCCCCCAAAGGCCCCAGCATTTT. Protein: CAWGTGGPQRPQHF.

The rearrangement joins TRBV25-1 to TRBJ2-6; possibly TRBD1 for D (6 bases). CDR1 and CDR2 (germline): MGHDK, SYGVNS. This CDR3 has 16 residues. Trimming removed 3 bases at V and 4 bases at J, with 13 bases between. The CDR3 region has the DNA TGTGCCAGCAGTGAGTACAGGGTGGCCGGGGCCAACGTCCTGACTTTC. Its protein is CASSEYRVAGANVLTF.

This chain connects TRBV27 to TRBJ2-1; D is possibly TRBD2 (8 bases). Between the trimmed V and J ends, which lost 8 bases and 8 bases, there was a span of 22 bases. The germline CDR1 and CDR2 sequences are MNHEY and SMNVEV (reference sequence). This CDR3 comprises 15 residues. DNA for the CDR3: TGTGCCAGCGTTTACAGGGGAAGCGGGAGCCATGAGCAGTTCTTC. As protein: CASVYRGSGSHEQFF.

This clone was observed a few times. The J gene is TRBJ2-7, the V gene TRBV5-1; 7 bases match TRBD1. J was trimmed by 2 bases and V by 6 bases; bases with no gene match: 2. The CDR3 is 12 amino acids. Germline V gives CDR1 SGHRS, CDR2 YFSETQ. CDR3 residues: CASTGQTYEQYF. The CDR3 nucleotides read TGCGCCAGCACGGGACAGACCTACGAGCAGTACTTC. The full variable domain, its missing parts supplied by reference TRBV5-1 and TRBJ2-7, is KAGVTQTPRYLIKTRGQQVTLSCSPISGHRSVSWYQQTPGQGLQFLFEYFSETQRNKGNFPGRFSGRQFSNSRSEMNVSTLELGDSALYLCASTGQTYEQYFGPGTRLTVT.

This chain links TRBV7-6 with TRBJ1-1; D might be TRBD1 (6 bases). The length of the CDR3 is 15 residues. The V end was cut by 4 bases, the J end by 1 base, with 13 bases between. Germline CDR1 SGHVS, CDR2 FNYEAQ. The CDR3 DNA reads TGTGCCAGCAGCTCCCGCCCCAGGGGGAACACTGAAGCTTTCTTT. Its translation: CASSSRPRGNTEAFF.

The J gene is TRBJ1-5, the V gene TRBV2; TRBD1 matches 7 bases. This CDR3 region has 18 residues. Trimming at V came to 0 bases and at J to 0 bases, leaving 8 bases not matched to a gene. CDR1 is SNHLY, CDR2 FYNNEI, per germline. Here the CDR3 DNA reads TGTGCCAGCAGTGAAGCGCTTCTGGGACAGTATAGCAATCAGCCCCAGCATTTT. Translating it yields CASSEALLGQYSNQPQHF.

The chain links TRBV5-6 to TRBJ1-1; possible D gene TRBD1, 5 bases. The germline V gene encodes CDR1 SGHDT and CDR2 YYEEEE. The CDR3 runs 11 residues. The V gene lost 9 bases and the J gene lost 4 bases, with 10 bases spanning the gap. The CDR3 sequence is CATQRGTEAFF. Written as DNA, the CDR3 is TGTGCCACCCAAAGGGGCACTGAAGCTTTCTTT.

The rearrangement uses TRBV15 and TRBJ1-2, with a weak D call TRBD1 (6 bases). CDR1 LNHNV and CDR2 YYDKDF come from the germline V gene (reference sequence). The V and J ends lost 1 base and 5 bases respectively, with 14 bases between them. The CDR3 has 15 residues. The CDR3 DNA reads as TGTGCCACCAGCAGAGGAACAGGGATGGAATATGGCTACACCTTC. It encodes CATSRGTGMEYGYTF. The whole variable domain, remainder taken from reference TRBV15 and TRBJ1-2, is DAMVIQNPRYQVTQFGKPVTLSCSQTLNHNVMYWYQQKSSQAPKLLFHYYDKDFNNEADTPDNFQSRRPNTSFCFLDIRSPGLGDTAMYLCATSRGTGMEYGYTFGSGTRLTVV.

The chain has TRBV19 and TRBJ1-3; maybe TRBD1 (5 bases). The V and J ends lost 6 bases and 0 bases respectively, with 21 bases between them. This CDR3 spans 18 amino acids. CDR1 is LNHDA and CDR2 is SQIVND in the germline V gene (reference sequence). DNA of the CDR3: TGTGCCAGTAGGACGGACATGTTAGTTTACTCCTCTGGAAACACCATATATTTT. Its protein is CASRTDMLVYSSGNTIYF.

V is TRBV15 and J is TRBJ1-5; D possibly corresponds to TRBD1 (6 bases). Germline CDR1 reads LNHNV; CDR2 reads YYDKDF (reference sequence). V dropped 1 base and J dropped 3 bases, with 10 bases sitting between them. There are 15 residues in the CDR3. The CDR3 nucleotides read TGTGCCACCAGCAGAGGTCGGACAGTCAATCAGCCCCAGCATTTT. It translates to CATSRGRTVNQPQHF.

V gene TRBV27 combines with J gene TRBJ2-1; a possible D gene is TRBD2 (6 bases). Trimming pared 4 bases from V and 3 bases from J, leaving 13 bases between. There are 15 residues in the CDR3. CDR1 is MNHEY and CDR2 is SMNVEV in the germline V gene (reference sequence). The DNA for the CDR3 is TGTGCCAGCAGTTCCCCCCTGACTAGCTACAATGAGCAGTTCTTC. Translation: CASSSPLTSYNEQFF.

This clone came up once. The chain is built from TRBV19 and TRBJ2-3, with D tentatively TRBD1 (5 bases). The CDR3 consists of 16 residues. The germline V gene encodes CDR1 LNHDA and CDR2 SQIVND (reference sequence). Between the trimmed V and J ends, which lost 1 base and 1 base, there was a span of 12 bases. In nucleotides, the CDR3 is TGTGCCAGTAGTATAGGTAATCCAGGGCGCACAGATACGCAGTATTTT. This sequence encodes CASSIGNPGRTDTQYF.